The clone carrying this T cell receptor (beta chain) showed up many times. No antigen is known for it. These data come from a study of neurological immune-mediated disorders. Study-level points and caveats: The multiple sclerosis repertoire cluster had no clinical or MRI feature associated with it. The most TCR clonal expansion was seen in HTLV-1-associated myelopathy, whereas the least was seen in multiple sclerosis, below the level in healthy controls.

The CDR3 consists of 14 residues. Trimming left V 3 bases short and J 3 bases short, with 12 bases between. With 10-nucleotide random UMIs, 5'RACE was used to make the cDNA. MiXCR was run by TCRdb on the 5' RACE reads, yielding one entry per CDR3 protein. Among about 120,000 distinct CDR3 sequences listed, roughly 3.2% were seen once. Specimen: PBMCs. The chain has TRBV12-3 or TRBV12-4 and TRBJ2-7; D remains ambiguous. This TCR came from a woman aged 25 to 39 with multiple sclerosis. In nucleotides, the CDR3 is TGTGCCAGCAGTTTCCGAGCAGTTTTCTACGAGCAGTACTTC. Translation gives CASSFRAVFYEQYF.